These T cell receptor beta chains were read from a single sample in a study of PD-1 blockade in classical Hodgkin lymphoma. Assay used: immunoSEQ multiplex PCR; TCRdb lists only in-frame clones, some missing. The top ten clones hold about 3.8% of a sample with some 27,000 clones, approximately 90% of them seen once. Sequencing was done on a sample of peripheral blood mononuclear cells (PBMCs). All receptors derive from a human donor with classical Hodgkin lymphoma. Each CDR3 is given with its conserved first and last residue. The D gene is left open where the match is weak. Size is stated for part of the rows, as once, few or many counts, or as a class when the clone is expanded.

size | J | D | V | DNA | CDR3
. | TRBJ2-2 | . | TRBV5-4 | TGTGCCAGCAGCCGGTGGGGCACCGGGGAGCTGTTTTTT | CASSRWGTGELFF
. | TRBJ1-1 | . | TRBV6-5 | TGTGCCAGCAGTTACTCCGGAGGGGACACTGAAGCTTTCTTT | CASSYSGGDTEAFF
. | TRBJ2-7 | . | TRBV29-1 | TGCAGCGTACAGTTTAACTCCTACGAGCAGTACTTC | CSVQFNSYEQYF
. | TRBJ2-7 | TRBD2 | TRBV28 | TGTGCCAGCAGTTTACGGGAGGGCCCCTACGAGCAGTACTTC | CASSLREGPYEQYF
. | TRBJ2-1 | TRBD2 | TRBV19 | TGTGCCAGTAGTGTCAGCTCCGGGACTAGCGGGAGATATGAGCAGTTCTTC | CASSVSSGTSGRYEQFF
once | TRBJ2-3 | TRBD2 | TRBV5-1 | TGCGCCAGCAGCTCAGAGGGACTAGCGGGGAAAGATACGCAGTATTTT | CASSSEGLAGKDTQYF
once | TRBJ2-1 | TRBD2 | TRBV7-3 | TGTGCCAGCAGCCCAGTAGCGGGAGGTCTCAATGAGCAGTTCTTC | CASSPVAGGLNEQFF
. | TRBJ2-3 | TRBD2 | TRBV29-1 | TGCAGCGTTGAAGCCGCGACTAGCGGCACAGATACGCAGTATTTT | CSVEAATSGTDTQYF
. | TRBJ2-7 | TRBD2 | TRBV5-4 | TGTGCCAGCAGCACTAGCGGGCCAACCTACGAGCAGTACTTC | CASSTSGPTYEQYF
. | TRBJ2-7 | . | TRBV10-3 | TGTGCCATCAGTGAGGGCCTGGGGGGATACGAGCAGTACTTC | CAISEGLGGYEQYF
. | TRBJ2-7 | . | TRBV6-5 | TGTGCCAGCAGACCCAGCTCCTACGAGCAGTACTTC | CASRPSSYEQYF
. | TRBJ2-3 | . | TRBV9 | TGTGCCAGCAGCGTACTCTCCACAGATACGCAGTATTTT | CASSVLSTDTQYF
. | TRBJ2-7 | . | TRBV7-2 | TGTGCCAGCAGCTCGCAGGGTAGCTCCTACGAGCAGTACTTC | CASSSQGSSYEQYF
. | TRBJ1-5 | . | TRBV19 | TGTGCCAGTACCGAGTGGCAATACAATCAGCCCCAGCATTTT | CASTEWQYNQPQHF
. | TRBJ2-3 | . | TRBV7-2 | TGTGCCAGCAGCTTATTCGGGAGTGGGTCAGATACGCAGTATTTT | CASSLFGSGSDTQYF
. | TRBJ2-7 | TRBD1 | TRBV28 | TGTGCCAGCAGTGGACAGGGAGTGTTCTACGAGCAGTACTTC | CASSGQGVFYEQYF
. | TRBJ1-4 | TRBD1 | TRBV25-1 | TGTGCCAGCAGTACCACAGGGGGCAATGAAAAACTGTTTTTT | CASSTTGGNEKLFF
. | TRBJ1-5 | TRBD1 | TRBV6-5 | TGTGCCAGCAGTACGCAGGGGGGTCAGCCCCAGCATTTT | CASSTQGGQPQHF
once | TRBJ2-7 | . | TRBV5-1 | TGCGCCAGCAGCCCAGAGGGGGGGCTGGACGAGCAGTACTTC | CASSPEGGLDEQYF
. | TRBJ2-1 | TRBD1 | TRBV9 | TGTGCCAGCAGCCCACGACAGGGGAAGGGCTACAATGAGCAGTTCTTC | CASSPRQGKGYNEQFF
. | TRBJ2-7 | . | TRBV19 | TGTGCCAGTAGGGGGACCGCCGGCGGCTACGAGCAGTACTTC | CASRGTAGGYEQYF
. | TRBJ1-5 | TRBD1 | TRBV23-1 | TGCGCCAGCAGTCTTCGGGACAGATTAGCCTGTTATAGCAATCAGCCCCAGCATTTT | CASSLRDRLACYSNQPQHF
. | TRBJ1-6 | . | TRBV27 | TGTGCCAGCAGTCCCTCGGGGGCCCGAGATTCACCCCTCCACTTT | CASSPSGARDSPLHF
. | TRBJ2-5 | . | TRBV30 | TGTGCCTGGAGTCGTGGGGGCGGGGGTATCGGAGAGACCCAGTACTTC | CAWSRGGGGIGETQYF
. | TRBJ2-3 | TRBD2 | TRBV30 | TGTGCCTGGAGTAGCGGGAGTGTGTCAGATACGCAGTATTTT | CAWSSGSVSDTQYF
. | TRBJ2-5 | . | TRBV18 | TGTGCCAGCTCTAGGGGCGCGGAAAAAGAGACCCAGTACTTC | CASSRGAEKETQYF
once | TRBJ2-3 | . | TRBV5-5 | TGTGCCAGCAGAACTTCTAGCACAGATACGCAGTATTTT | CASRTSSTDTQYF
. | TRBJ1-3 | TRBD1 | TRBV9 | TGTGCCAGCAGCAATGACAGGGGAGGAAACACCATATATTTT | CASSNDRGGNTIYF